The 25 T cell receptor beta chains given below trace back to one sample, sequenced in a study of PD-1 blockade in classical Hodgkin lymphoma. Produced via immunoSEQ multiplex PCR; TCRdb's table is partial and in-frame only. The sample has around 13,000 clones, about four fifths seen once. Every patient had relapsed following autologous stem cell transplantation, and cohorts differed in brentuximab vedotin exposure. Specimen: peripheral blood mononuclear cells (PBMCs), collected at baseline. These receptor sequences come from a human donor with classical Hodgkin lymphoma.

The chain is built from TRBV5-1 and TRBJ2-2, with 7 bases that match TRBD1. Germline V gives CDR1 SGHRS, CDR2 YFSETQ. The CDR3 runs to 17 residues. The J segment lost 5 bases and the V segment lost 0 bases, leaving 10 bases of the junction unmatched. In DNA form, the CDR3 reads TGCGCCAGCAGCTTGGCCACTTGGGACAGACCTACCGGGGAGCTGTTTTTT. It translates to CASSLATWDRPTGELFF.

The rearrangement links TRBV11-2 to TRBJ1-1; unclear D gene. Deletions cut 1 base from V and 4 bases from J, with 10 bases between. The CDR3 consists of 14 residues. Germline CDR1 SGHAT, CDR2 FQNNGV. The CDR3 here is CASSLGTYGTEAFF. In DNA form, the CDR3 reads TGTGCCAGCAGCTTAGGGACGTACGGCACTGAAGCTTTCTTT.

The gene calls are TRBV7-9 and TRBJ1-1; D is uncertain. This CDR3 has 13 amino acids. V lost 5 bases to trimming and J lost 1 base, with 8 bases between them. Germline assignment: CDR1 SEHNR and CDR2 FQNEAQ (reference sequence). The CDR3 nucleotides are TGTGCCAGCAGCCTCTGGGGGAACACTGAAGCTTTCTTT. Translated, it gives CASSLWGNTEAFF.

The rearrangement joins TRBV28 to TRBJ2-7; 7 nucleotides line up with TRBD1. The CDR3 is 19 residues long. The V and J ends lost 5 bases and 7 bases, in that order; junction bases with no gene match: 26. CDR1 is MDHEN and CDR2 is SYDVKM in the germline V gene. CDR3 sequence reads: CASSPFSSNSGGIYEEQYF. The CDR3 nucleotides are TGTGCCAGCAGTCCGTTTTCTTCGAACTCAGGGGGAATTTACGAGGAGCAGTACTTC.

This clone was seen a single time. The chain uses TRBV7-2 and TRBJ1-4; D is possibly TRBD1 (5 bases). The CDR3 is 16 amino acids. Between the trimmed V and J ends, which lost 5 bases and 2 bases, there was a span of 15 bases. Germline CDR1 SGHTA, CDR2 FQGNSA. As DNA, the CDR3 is TGTGCCAGCAGCACCAATGGGGCTGGGACTAATGAAAAACTGTTTTTT. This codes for CASSTNGAGTNEKLFF.

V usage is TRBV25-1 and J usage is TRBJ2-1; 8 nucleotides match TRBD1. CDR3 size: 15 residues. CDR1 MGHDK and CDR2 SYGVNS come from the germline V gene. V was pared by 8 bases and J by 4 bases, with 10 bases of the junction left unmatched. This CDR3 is CASSLPGQEYNEQFF. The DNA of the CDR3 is TGTGCCAGCTCTCTACCGGGACAGGAGTACAATGAGCAGTTCTTC.

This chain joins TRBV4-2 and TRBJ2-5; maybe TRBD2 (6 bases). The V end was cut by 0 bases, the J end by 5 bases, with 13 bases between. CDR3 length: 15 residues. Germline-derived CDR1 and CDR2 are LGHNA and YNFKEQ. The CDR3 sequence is CASSQDWRALETQYF. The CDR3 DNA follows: TGTGCCAGCAGCCAAGATTGGAGGGCCTTGGAGACCCAGTACTTC.

CDR3 sequence (DNA): TGTGCCTGGAGCGCCCACACCAACACTGAAGCTTTCTTT. Its protein is CAWSAHTNTEAFF. The chain combines TRBV30 with TRBJ1-1; D remains ambiguous. V lost 3 bases to trimming and J lost 2 bases, with 10 bases between them. This CDR3 region has 13 residues. CDR1 and CDR2 (germline): GTSNPN, SVGIG (reference sequence).

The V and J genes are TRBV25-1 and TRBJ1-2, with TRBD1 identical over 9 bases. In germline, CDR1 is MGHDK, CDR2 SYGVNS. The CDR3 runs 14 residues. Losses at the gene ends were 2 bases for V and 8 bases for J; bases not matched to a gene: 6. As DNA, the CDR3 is TGTGCCAGCAGTGAAGCCTGGACAGGGGACGGCTACACCTTC. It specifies CASSEAWTGDGYTF.

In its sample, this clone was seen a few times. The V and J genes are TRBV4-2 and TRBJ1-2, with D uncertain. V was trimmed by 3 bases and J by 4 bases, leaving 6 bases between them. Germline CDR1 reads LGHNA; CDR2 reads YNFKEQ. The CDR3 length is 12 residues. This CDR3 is CASSHPVYGYTF. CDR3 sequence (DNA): TGTGCCAGCAGCCACCCGGTCTATGGCTACACCTTC.

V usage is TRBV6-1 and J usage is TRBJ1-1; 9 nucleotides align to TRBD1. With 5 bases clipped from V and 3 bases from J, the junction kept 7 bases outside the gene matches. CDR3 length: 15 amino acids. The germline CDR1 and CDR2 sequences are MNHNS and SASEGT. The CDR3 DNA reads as TGTGCCAGCAGTCCTCCGGGACAGGGATACACTGAAGCTTTCTTT. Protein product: CASSPPGQGYTEAFF.

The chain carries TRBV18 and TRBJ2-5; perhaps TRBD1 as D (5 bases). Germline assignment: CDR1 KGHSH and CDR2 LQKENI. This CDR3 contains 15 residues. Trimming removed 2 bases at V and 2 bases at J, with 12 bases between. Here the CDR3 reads CASSPTLGAQETQYF. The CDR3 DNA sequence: TGTGCCAGCTCACCAACATTAGGGGCGCAAGAGACCCAGTACTTC.

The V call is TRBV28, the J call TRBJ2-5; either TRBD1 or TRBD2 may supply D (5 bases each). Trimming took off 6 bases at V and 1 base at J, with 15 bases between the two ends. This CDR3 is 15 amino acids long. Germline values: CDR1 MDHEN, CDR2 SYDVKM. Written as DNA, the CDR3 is TGTGCCAGCAGCTATATTTCGGGGACCCAAGAGACCCAGTACTTC. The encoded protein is CASSYISGTQETQYF.

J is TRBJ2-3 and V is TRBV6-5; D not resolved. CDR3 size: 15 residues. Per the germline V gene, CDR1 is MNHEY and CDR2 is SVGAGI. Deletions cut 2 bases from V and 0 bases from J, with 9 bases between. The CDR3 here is CASSYQAASTDTQYF. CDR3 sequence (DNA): TGTGCCAGCAGTTACCAGGCGGCTAGCACAGATACGCAGTATTTT.

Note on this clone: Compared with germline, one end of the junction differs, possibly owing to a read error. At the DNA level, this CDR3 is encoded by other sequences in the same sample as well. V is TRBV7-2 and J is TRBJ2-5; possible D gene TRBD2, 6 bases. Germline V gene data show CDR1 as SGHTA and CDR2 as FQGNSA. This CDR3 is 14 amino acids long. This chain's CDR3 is CASSWGDFQETQYF. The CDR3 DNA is TGTGCCAGTAGCTGGGGGGACTTCCAAGAGACCCAGTACTTC.

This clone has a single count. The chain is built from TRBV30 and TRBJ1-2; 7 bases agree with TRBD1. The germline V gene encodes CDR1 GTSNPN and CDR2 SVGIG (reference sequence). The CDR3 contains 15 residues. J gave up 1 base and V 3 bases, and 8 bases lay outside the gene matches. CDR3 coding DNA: TGTGCCTGGAGGATGGGGACAGTCCTTAACTATGGCTACACCTTC. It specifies CAWRMGTVLNYGYTF.

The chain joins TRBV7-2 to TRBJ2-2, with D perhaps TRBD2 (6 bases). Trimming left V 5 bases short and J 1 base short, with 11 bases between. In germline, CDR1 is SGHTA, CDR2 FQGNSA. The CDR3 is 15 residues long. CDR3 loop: CASSLGGVNTGELFF. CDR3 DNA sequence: TGTGCCAGCAGCCTGGGGGGAGTGAACACCGGGGAGCTGTTTTTT.

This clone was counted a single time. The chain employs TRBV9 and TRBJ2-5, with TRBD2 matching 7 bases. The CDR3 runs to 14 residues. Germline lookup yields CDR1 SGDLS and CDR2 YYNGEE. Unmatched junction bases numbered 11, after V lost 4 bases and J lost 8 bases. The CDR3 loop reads CASSPGGGVSTQYF. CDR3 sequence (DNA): TGTGCCAGCAGCCCAGGTGGGGGGGTTAGTACCCAGTACTTC. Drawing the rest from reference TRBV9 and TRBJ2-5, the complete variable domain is DSGVTQTPKHLITATGQRVTLRCSPRSGDLSVYWYQQSLDQGLQFLIQYYNGEERAKGNILERFSAQQFPDLHSELNLSSLELGDSALYFCASSPGGGVSTQYFGPGTRLLVL.

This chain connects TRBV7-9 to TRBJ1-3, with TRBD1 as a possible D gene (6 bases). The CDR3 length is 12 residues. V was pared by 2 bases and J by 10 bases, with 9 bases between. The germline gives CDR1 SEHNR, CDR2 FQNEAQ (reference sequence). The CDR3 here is CASSLTGRTIYF. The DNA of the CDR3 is TGTGCCAGCAGCTTAACAGGGCGTACCATATATTTT.

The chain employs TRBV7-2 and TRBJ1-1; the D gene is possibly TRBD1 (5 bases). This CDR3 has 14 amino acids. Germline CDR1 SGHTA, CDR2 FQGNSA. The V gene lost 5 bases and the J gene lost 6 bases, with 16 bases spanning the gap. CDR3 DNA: TGTGCCAGCAGCGTCACGACAGATGGGTCTGAAGCTTTCTTT. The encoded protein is CASSVTTDGSEAFF.

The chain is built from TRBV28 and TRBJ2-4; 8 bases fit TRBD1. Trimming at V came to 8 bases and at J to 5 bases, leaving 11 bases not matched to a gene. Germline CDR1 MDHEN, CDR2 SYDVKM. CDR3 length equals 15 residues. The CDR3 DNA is TGTGCCAGCTATTCACATGCAGGGGGCCAAAACATTCAGTACTTC. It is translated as CASYSHAGGQNIQYF.

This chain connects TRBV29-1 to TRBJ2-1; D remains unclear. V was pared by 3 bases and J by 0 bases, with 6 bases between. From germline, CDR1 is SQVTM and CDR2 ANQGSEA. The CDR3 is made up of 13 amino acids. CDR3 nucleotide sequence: TGCAGCGTTGATGGTAGCTCCTACAATGAGCAGTTCTTC. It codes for CSVDGSSYNEQFF.

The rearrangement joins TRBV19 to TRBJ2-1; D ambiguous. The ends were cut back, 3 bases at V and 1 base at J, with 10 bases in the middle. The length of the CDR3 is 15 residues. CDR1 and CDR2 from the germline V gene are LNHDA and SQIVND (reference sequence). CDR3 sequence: CASSIHSASYNEQFF. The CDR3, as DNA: TGTGCCAGTAGTATTCACAGCGCTTCCTACAATGAGCAGTTCTTC.

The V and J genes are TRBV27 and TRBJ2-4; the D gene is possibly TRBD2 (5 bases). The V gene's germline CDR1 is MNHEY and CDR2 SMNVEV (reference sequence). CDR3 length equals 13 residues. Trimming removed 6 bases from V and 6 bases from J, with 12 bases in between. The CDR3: CASSHGERNIQYF. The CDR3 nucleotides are TGTGCCAGCAGCCACGGGGAGAGAAACATTCAGTACTTC.

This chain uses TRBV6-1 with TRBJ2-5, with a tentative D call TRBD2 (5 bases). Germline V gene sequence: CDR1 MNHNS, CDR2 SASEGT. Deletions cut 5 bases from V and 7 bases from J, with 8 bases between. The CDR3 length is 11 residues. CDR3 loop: CASSWGVTQYF. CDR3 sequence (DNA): TGTGCCAGCAGTTGGGGAGTGACCCAGTACTTC.